The next 17 T cell receptor beta chains were all read from a single sample in a study of tumor and adjacent non-tumor tissue in lung cancer. The library came from three nested PCR rounds adapted from ARM-PCR protocols. TCRdb itself ran the multiplex PCR reads through MiXCR, one entry per CDR3 protein. The sample holds tens of thousands of distinct CDR3 sequences, about 77% seen once. This sample's RNA came from whole unsorted tissue. The normal lung tissue was taken more than 3 cm from the tumor edge. Sequencing was done on a sample of distant non-tumor lung tissue. The receptors shown here come from a man aged 60 to 69 with non-small cell lung cancer.

A word on this clonotype: Given a much more abundant clone one base away, this may be a read error. This rearrangement joins TRBV7-9 to TRBJ2-5, with a weak D call TRBD1 (6 bases). Germline V gene sequence: CDR1 SEHNR, CDR2 FQNEAQ (reference sequence). This CDR3 comprises 14 residues. Trimming removed 5 bases from V and 2 bases from J, with 12 bases in between. Here the CDR3 reads CASSLGQPQETQYF. The CDR3 region has the DNA TGTGCCAGCAGCCTCGGACAGCCTCAAGAGACCCAGTACTTC.

This clonotype was picked up one time. This could be a read error, since a much larger clone is one nucleotide away. The chain is built from TRBV5-1 and TRBJ2-7; D not resolved. Per the germline V gene, CDR1 is SGHRS and CDR2 is YFSETQ. The CDR3 runs to 15 residues. The CDR3 spells CTSSLEAIESYEQYF. The CDR3 coding sequence is TGCACCAGCAGCTTGGAAGCTATTGAGTCCTACGAGCAGTACTTC.

Turning to this clonotype: At one end the junction does not follow the germline gene, possibly because of a read error. The chain uses TRBV10-3 and TRBJ2-5, with D perhaps TRBD2 (5 bases). The CDR3 spans 13 residues. CDR1 ENHRY and CDR2 SYGVKD come from the germline V gene. The CDR3 loop reads CTINESRGLGQYF. As DNA, the CDR3 is TGTACCATCAATGAGTCGCGAGGGCTGGGCCAGTACTTC.

This chain uses TRBV4-1 with TRBJ2-2; TRBD1 is a possible D gene (6 bases). The CDR3 runs 15 residues. V was pared by 5 bases and J by 4 bases, with 14 bases between. Germline CDR1 reads MGHRA; CDR2 reads YSYEKL. The CDR3 DNA is TGCGCCAGCAGCTCAGGACAGACGAGCACCGGGGAGCTGTTTTTT. It encodes CASSSGQTSTGELFF.

In the case of this clonotype: The junction shows a germline mismatch at one end, possibly a read error. The chain employs TRBV7-9 and TRBJ2-1, with D unclear. Germline CDR1 reads SEHNR; CDR2 reads FQNEAQ (reference sequence). This CDR3 comprises 12 residues. The CDR3 protein is CASRFGNDERFF. DNA for the CDR3: TGTGCCAGTAGGTTCGGCAACGATGAGCGGTTCTTC.

Of note for this clonotype: Since the CDR3 does not end with the conserved phenylalanine or tryptophan, this likely comes from a read error. The rearrangement uses TRBV24-1 and TRBJ2-1, with D perhaps TRBD1 or TRBD2 (6 bases each). This CDR3 has 17 amino acids. From germline, CDR1 is KGHDR and CDR2 SFDVKD. V was cut by 7 bases and J by 3 bases, with 21 bases left in between. This CDR3 reads CATRKIGGPSIYNEQFL. CDR3 in DNA: TGTGCCACCAGGAAAATTGGGGGGCCATCAATCTACAATGAGCAGTTCTTG.

Comments on this clonotype: A junction end diverges from the germline sequence, so it may reflect a read error. J is TRBJ2-7 and V is TRBV28; 7 nucleotides line up with TRBD1. Germline CDR1 reads MDHEN; CDR2 reads SYDVKM. There are 14 residues in the CDR3. Written as DNA, the CDR3 is TGTGCCAGCGGTTTAGGGGACAGTTATGGCGAGCAGTACTTC. Its translation is CASGLGDSYGEQYF.

Regarding this clonotype: The junction and the germline gene differ at one end; a read error may be behind it. The chain carries TRBV5-1 and TRBJ2-2; 7 nucleotides align to TRBD2. The CDR3 loop spans 15 amino acids. Germline-derived CDR1 and CDR2 are SGHRS and YFSETQ. In DNA form, the CDR3 reads TGCCCCAGTAGCTGGGGGACTACAAACACCGGGGAGCTGTTTTTT. Its translation: CPSSWGTTNTGELFF.

Of note for this clonotype: One end of the junction is discordant with germline, which a read error may explain. V and J are TRBV6-5 and TRBJ2-7; D is tentatively TRBD1 or TRBD2 (6 bases each). Looked up from germline, CDR1 is MNHEY and CDR2 is SVGAGI. The CDR3 spans 15 residues. CDR3 sequence: CPSSYSRGETAEQYF. The CDR3 DNA is TGTCCCAGCAGTTACTCGAGGGGGGAAACGGCCGAGCAGTACTTC.

This clonotype was counted at least ten times. The rearrangement links TRBV10-3 to TRBJ1-5; 8 bases match TRBD1. CDR3 size: 13 residues. V gave up 7 bases and J gave up 5 bases; unmatched junction bases: 4. In germline, CDR1 is ENHRY, CDR2 SYGVKD. CDR3: CAITDRVDQPQHF. The CDR3 bases are TGTGCCATCACGGACAGGGTGGATCAGCCCCAGCATTTT.

To note about this clonotype: One junction end disagrees with the germline gene, perhaps due to a read error. The rearrangement uses TRBV4-2 and TRBJ2-7, with a tentative D call TRBD1 (5 bases). Germline CDR1 is LGHNA and CDR2 is YNFKEQ. The CDR3 spans 14 residues. CDR3 loop: CASNQERGSYEQYF. For the CDR3, the DNA is TGTGCCAGCAACCAAGAAAGGGGATCCTACGAGCAGTATTTC.

With regard to this clonotype: Since no conserved phenylalanine or tryptophan closes the CDR3, a read error is the likely cause. Because the CDR3's place on the DNA is in doubt, the DNA is left out and the CDR3 is given as listed by TCRdb. J is TRBJ2-3 and V is TRBV11-3; the table's D call TRBD1 went unverified against the DNA. Inclusive of both ends, the CDR3 amounts to 16 amino acids. Germline CDR1 SGHNT, CDR2 YENEEA. This CDR3 reads CASSSGLADNTDTHYL.

This clonotype has ten or more counts. This chain joins TRBV28 and TRBJ1-2; 7 bases match TRBD1. This CDR3 spans 13 amino acids. J lost 11 bases, V lost 6 bases, and 12 bases had no gene match. The V gene's germline CDR1 is MDHEN and CDR2 SYDVKM. Here the CDR3 DNA reads TGTGCCAGCAGCTTTCGGACAGGAGGGTGGTACACCTTC. The encoded protein is CASSFRTGGWYTF.

CDR3 in DNA: TGTGCCAGCACGGTCTCGGGGGTGGGGTACGAGCAGTACTTC. It yields the protein CASTVSGVGYEQYF. V gene TRBV6-1 combines with J gene TRBJ2-7, with D tentatively TRBD2 (6 bases). V was pared by 7 bases and J by 4 bases, with 17 bases between. This CDR3 is 14 amino acids long. The germline V gene has CDR1 MNHNS and CDR2 SASEGT.

The rearrangement joins TRBV11-2 to TRBJ2-1, with D hard to call. Trimming left V 4 bases short and J 10 bases short, with 14 bases between. Germline CDR1 reads SGHAT; CDR2 reads FQNNGV. This CDR3 has 13 amino acids. The CDR3 loop is CASSSHVSAEQFF. The DNA of the CDR3 is TGTGCCAGCAGCTCCCATGTGAGTGCCGAGCAGTTCTTC. The entire variable domain, with the rest obtained from reference TRBV11-2 and TRBJ2-1, is as follows: EAGVAQSPRYKIIEKRQSVAFWCNPISGHATLYWYQQILGQGPKLLIQFQNNGVVDDSQLPKDRFSAERLKGVDSTLKIQPAKLEDSAVYLCASSSHVSAEQFFGPGTRLTVL.

As regards this clonotype: The junction shows a germline mismatch at one end, possibly a read error. The genes are TRBV5-1 and TRBJ2-2; 13 bases align to TRBD2. This CDR3 is 16 amino acids long. CDR1 is SGHRS and CDR2 is YFSETQ in the germline V gene. The CDR3 DNA is TGCACCAGCAGCGAGGGACTAGCGGGAAGGGCCGGGGAGCTGTTTTTT. This gives the protein CTSSEGLAGRAGELFF.

The chain uses TRBV5-4 and TRBJ2-5; D possibly corresponds to TRBD1 (7 bases). CDR1 and CDR2 from the germline V gene are SGHNT and YYREEE (reference sequence). CDR3 length: 15 amino acids. V lost 0 bases and J lost 11, with 20 bases in between. CDR3 nucleotide sequence: TGTGCCAGCAGCTTGGACCAGGGGGGAGTAGAAACACAGTACTTC. It is translated as CASSLDQGGVETQYF.